This is a list of T cell receptor beta chains from one sample in a study of blood T cell repertoires in COVID-19. Sequencing was performed with immunoSEQ multiplex PCR; in TCRdb, only in-frame clones are kept and a portion is missing. This sample carries about 240,000 clones, 70% to 90% of them seen once, and the ten largest clones take around 7.3%. The source material was peripheral blood. Receptors were obtained from a woman between 65 and 79 years old with active or convalescent COVID-19. The CDR3 runs from the conserved cysteine through the conserved F or W. D genes are given only for firm matches. Clone size is not always given. Where it is, it says once, few, many or a class for expanded clones.

cdr3_nt,cdr3_aa,v_call,d_call,clone_size,j_call
TGCGCCAGCAGTGTCTGGCCTGAAGCTTTCTTT,CASSVWPEAFF,TRBV10-1,-,-,TRBJ1-1
TGTGCCAGCAGCTGGGGTCAAGACAGCCCTCCAAGGGACCAGTACTTC,CASSWGQDSPPRDQYF,TRBV27,-,-,TRBJ2-5
TGCGCCAGCAGCTTGGTCGGGGGGGAAAGTCATTCACCCCTCCACTTT,CASSLVGGESHSPLHF,TRBV5-1,-,-,TRBJ1-6
TGTGCCAGCAGTAGGGGGGGGAGGCCCCAGCATTTT,CASSRGGRPQHF,TRBV6-6,-,once,TRBJ1-5
TGTGCCAGCAGGGAGAGTTCCCATGGCTACACCTTC,CASRESSHGYTF,TRBV12-3/TRBV12-4,-,-,TRBJ1-2
TGCGCCAGCAGGCGACGTCGGGGGGATACAGGGAACAATGGCTACACCTTC,CASRRRRGDTGNNGYTF,TRBV10-2,-,-,TRBJ1-2
TGTGCCAGCAGCCAAGTTCAGGGGGGCACTGAAGCTTTCTTT,CASSQVQGGTEAFF,TRBV14,TRBD1,-,TRBJ1-1
TGTGCCACCAGTGACAGATACAATCAGCCCCAGCATTTT,CATSDRYNQPQHF,TRBV24-1,-,-,TRBJ1-5
TGTGCCAGCAGCCCCCAAACCGGAGGGTTACAAGAGACCCAGTACTTC,CASSPQTGGLQETQYF,TRBV11-2,-,-,TRBJ2-5
TGTGCCAGCAGTTACCCCACCGGGACTGCTAACTATGGCTACACCTTC,CASSYPTGTANYGYTF,TRBV6-2/TRBV6-3,-,-,TRBJ1-2
TGTGCCAGCAGTTACGGGGGGGAGGGAGAGACCCAGTACTTC,CASSYGGEGETQYF,TRBV6-5,TRBD2,-,TRBJ2-5
TGTGCCAGCAGTCCCGATTTGAGCAAAGCTTTCTTT,CASSPDLSKAFF,TRBV6-5,-,-,TRBJ1-1
TGTGCCAGCAGCTTAAATCAACGGACTGATTCACAATTTGACACCATATATTTT,CASSLNQRTDSQFDTIYF,TRBV7-8,-,-,TRBJ1-3
TGTGCCAGCAGTTTATCGGGGAAGGAGCAGTTCTTC,CASSLSGKEQFF,TRBV11-3,-,-,TRBJ2-1
TGCGCCAGCAGCCAAGAAGGGACAGGGAACTATGGCTACACCTTC,CASSQEGTGNYGYTF,TRBV4-3,TRBD1,-,TRBJ1-2
TGTGCCAGCAGCTTTTGGGGAGGAGTCTACGAGCAGTACTTC,CASSFWGGVYEQYF,TRBV5-5,-,-,TRBJ2-7
TGTGCCAGCAGCTTAGCGCCCGGGAGAAAGACACCCCTCCACTTT,CASSLAPGRKTPLHF,TRBV7-2,-,-,TRBJ1-6
TGTGCCAGCAGCTTAGCGCAGGTCTCAGAAGCTTTCTTT,CASSLAQVSEAFF,TRBV7-2,-,-,TRBJ1-1
TGTGCTAGTGCTCTAGTGGGACAGGGGGTAGGGTTCTTT,CASALVGQGVGFF,TRBV12-5,TRBD1,-,TRBJ1-1
TGTGCCAGCAGCTTGGTTACAGGATCCACAGATACGCAGTATTTT,CASSLVTGSTDTQYF,TRBV5-5,-,-,TRBJ2-3
TGTGCCAGCAGTTTAACAGGGAGCACTGAAGCTTTCTTT,CASSLTGSTEAFF,TRBV12-3/TRBV12-4,-,-,TRBJ1-1
TGTGCCAGCGAACGGGACAGGGGCTTAGTAAACTATGGCTACACCTTC,CASERDRGLVNYGYTF,TRBV2,TRBD1,-,TRBJ1-2
TGCGCCAGCAGCTTGGCCTATACTAGCGGGTACAATGAGCAGTTCTTC,CASSLAYTSGYNEQFF,TRBV5-1,TRBD2,-,TRBJ2-1
TGTGCCAGCAGCCCCGGGACAGCAGAAGCTTTCTTT,CASSPGTAEAFF,TRBV2,TRBD1,-,TRBJ1-1
TGTGCCAGCAGCTTAGCCTCACCGGGACAGAGCTCTGGAAACACCATATATTTT,CASSLASPGQSSGNTIYF,TRBV7-2,TRBD1,-,TRBJ1-3
TGTGCCAGTAGTACCCAGTCCCCTAATGAAAAACTGTTTTTT,CASSTQSPNEKLFF,TRBV19,-,-,TRBJ1-4
TGTGCCAGCAGCCTACCGGGGCGCGGGGGTAAACTGTTTTTT,CASSLPGRGGKLFF,TRBV14,-,-,TRBJ1-4
TGTGCCAGCAGCCCAACGAGGACAGGGAATGGCTACACCTTC,CASSPTRTGNGYTF,TRBV5-4,TRBD1,-,TRBJ1-2
TGTGCTAGTGGTCGCGGAGCGGGGAAAAACATTCAGTACTTC,CASGRGAGKNIQYF,TRBV12-5,TRBD2,-,TRBJ2-4
TGTGCCAGCAGCTTAGATAGGGGACACTACAGCGAGCAGTACTTC,CASSLDRGHYSEQYF,TRBV11-2,-,few,TRBJ2-7
TGTGCCAGCAGTGAAATCGGCTATGGCTACACCTTC,CASSEIGYGYTF,TRBV25-1,-,few,TRBJ1-2
TGTGCCAGCAGCGCACTCAGGGTGGGAGAGACCCAGTACTTC,CASSALRVGETQYF,TRBV7-8,-,-,TRBJ2-5
TGCGCCAGCAGCCAGCAGACAGGGATCGGGGAGCTGTTTTTT,CASSQQTGIGELFF,TRBV4-3,TRBD1,-,TRBJ2-2
TGCAGCGTGCGATGGGGGGTGGAAGGAGATACGCAGTATTTT,CSVRWGVEGDTQYF,TRBV29-1,-,once,TRBJ2-3
TGTGCCAGCTCAGACAGACAGGGGGAGGTCTACGAGCAGTACTTC,CASSDRQGEVYEQYF,TRBV18,TRBD1,-,TRBJ2-7
TGTGCCATCAGTGAGGTCCAGGCCGTAACGCAGTATTTT,CAISEVQAVTQYF,TRBV10-3,-,-,TRBJ2-3
TGTGCCAGCAGCTTTACAGTCATGAACACTGAAGCTTTCTTT,CASSFTVMNTEAFF,TRBV11-2,-,few,TRBJ1-1
TGTGCTAGTGGTTTGGTAATGAGTACTGGAAACACCATATATTTT,CASGLVMSTGNTIYF,TRBV12-5,-,-,TRBJ1-3
TGCGCCAGCAGTGGAGACAGGGCTTACACTGAAGCTTTCTTT,CASSGDRAYTEAFF,TRBV10-1,TRBD1,few,TRBJ1-1
TGTGCCATCAGTGACCGGGGGGGTGACACAGCTTTCTTT,CAISDRGGDTAFF,TRBV10-3,-,-,TRBJ1-1
TGTGCCAGCAGCGTGGAAGGGGGAGCTTCACCCCTCCACTTT,CASSVEGGASPLHF,TRBV6-4,-,-,TRBJ1-6